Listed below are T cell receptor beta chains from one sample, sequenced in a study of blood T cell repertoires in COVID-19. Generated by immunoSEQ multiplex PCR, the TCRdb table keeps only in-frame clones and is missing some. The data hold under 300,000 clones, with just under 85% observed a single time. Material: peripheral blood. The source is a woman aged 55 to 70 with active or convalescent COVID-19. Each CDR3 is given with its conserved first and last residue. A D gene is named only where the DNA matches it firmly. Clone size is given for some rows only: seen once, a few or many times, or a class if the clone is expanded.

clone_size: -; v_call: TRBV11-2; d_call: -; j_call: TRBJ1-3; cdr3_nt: TGTGCCAGCAGCCCCATCACTGGAAACACCATATATTTT; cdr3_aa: CASSPITGNTIYF
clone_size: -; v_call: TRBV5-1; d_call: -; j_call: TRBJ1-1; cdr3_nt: TGCGCCAGCAGCTTGGACAGGGCGAACACTGAAGCTTTCTTT; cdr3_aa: CASSLDRANTEAFF
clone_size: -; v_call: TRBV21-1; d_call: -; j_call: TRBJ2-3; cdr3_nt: TGTGCCAGCAGCAAAGTAGCCGGACTAGCGGAACTTAGCACAGATACGCAGTATTTT; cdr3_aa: CASSKVAGLAELSTDTQYF
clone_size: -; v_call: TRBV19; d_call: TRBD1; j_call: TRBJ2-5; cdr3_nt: TGTGCCAGTAGTGGACAGGGATGGGGGGAAGAGACCCAGTACTTC; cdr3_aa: CASSGQGWGEETQYF
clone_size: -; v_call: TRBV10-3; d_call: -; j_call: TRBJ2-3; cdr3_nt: TGTGCCATCAGTGAGGGACAGACCCTGGCCACAGATACGCAGTATTTT; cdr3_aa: CAISEGQTLATDTQYF
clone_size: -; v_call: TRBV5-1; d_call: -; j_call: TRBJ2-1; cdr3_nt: TGCGCCAGCAGCTTGGACGGGAGAGGTAATGAGCAGTTCTTC; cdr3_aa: CASSLDGRGNEQFF
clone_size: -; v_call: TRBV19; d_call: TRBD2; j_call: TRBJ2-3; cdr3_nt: TGTGCCAGTAGTATAGAGGGACTAGCGGGGGAGAGTACGCAGTATTTT; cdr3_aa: CASSIEGLAGESTQYF
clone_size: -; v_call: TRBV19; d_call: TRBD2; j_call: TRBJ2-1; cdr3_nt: TGTGCCAGTAGCCGCCTCAGATCTAGCGGGAGGGGCAATGAGCAGTTCTTC; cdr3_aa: CASSRLRSSGRGNEQFF
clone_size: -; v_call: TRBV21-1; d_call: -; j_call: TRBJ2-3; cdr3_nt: TGTGCCAGCAGCAGACTAGGGGGCCTGGGCACAGATACGCAGTATTTT; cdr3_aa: CASSRLGGLGTDTQYF
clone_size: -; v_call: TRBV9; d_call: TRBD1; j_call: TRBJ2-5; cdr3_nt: TGTGCCAGCAGCGTAGGGATGGACAGGGCTCTTCGGGCCCAGTACTTC; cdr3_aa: CASSVGMDRALRAQYF
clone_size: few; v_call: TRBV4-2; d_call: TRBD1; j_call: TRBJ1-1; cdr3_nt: TGTGCCAGCAGCCAAGAACAGGGGCGGCCTGAAGCTTTCTTT; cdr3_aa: CASSQEQGRPEAFF
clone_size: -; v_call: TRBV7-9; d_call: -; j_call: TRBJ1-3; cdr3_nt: TGTGCCAGCAGCCCTACGGGGGGGAGCCCTTCTGGAAACACCATATATTTT; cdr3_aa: CASSPTGGSPSGNTIYF
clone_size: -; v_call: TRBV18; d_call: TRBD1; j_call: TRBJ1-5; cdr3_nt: TGTGCCAGCTCCGGGACAGACGATCAGCCCCAGCATTTT; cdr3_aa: CASSGTDDQPQHF
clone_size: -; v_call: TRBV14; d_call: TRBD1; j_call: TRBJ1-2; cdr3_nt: TGTGCCAGCAGCCCACGAAGGACAGGGGAGTGGGATGGCTACACCTTC; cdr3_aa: CASSPRRTGEWDGYTF
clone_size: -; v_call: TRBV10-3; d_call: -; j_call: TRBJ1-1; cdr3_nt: TGTGCCATCAGTGAGTCTTATGGGGCTAATGAAGCTTTCTTT; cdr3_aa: CAISESYGANEAFF
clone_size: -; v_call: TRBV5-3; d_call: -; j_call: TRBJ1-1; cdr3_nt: TGTGCCAGAAGCCCAGGGTTAGATTGGACTGAAGCTTTCTTT; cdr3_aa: CARSPGLDWTEAFF
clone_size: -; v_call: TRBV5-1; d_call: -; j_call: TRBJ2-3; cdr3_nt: TGCGCCAGCAGAGATCCGGGAGCGGCAGATACGCAGTATTTT; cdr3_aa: CASRDPGAADTQYF
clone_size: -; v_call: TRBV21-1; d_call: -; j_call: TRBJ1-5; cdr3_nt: TGTGCCAGCAGCAAAGCTTCCGGGTCGGCGTTATGTCAGCCCCAGCATTTT; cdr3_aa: CASSKASGSALCQPQHF
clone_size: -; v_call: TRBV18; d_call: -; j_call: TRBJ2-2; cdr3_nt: TGTGCCAGCTCACCAAATCCGATACAGAACACCGGGGAGCTGTTTTTT; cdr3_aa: CASSPNPIQNTGELFF
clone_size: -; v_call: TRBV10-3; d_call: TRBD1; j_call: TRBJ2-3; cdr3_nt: TGTGCCATCAGCCAGGACAGGGAGGTCACAGATACGCAGTATTTT; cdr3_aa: CAISQDREVTDTQYF
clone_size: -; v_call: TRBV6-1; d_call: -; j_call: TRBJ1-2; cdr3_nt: TGTGCCAGCAGTGAAAGCCTTATCGACATTGGCTACACCTTC; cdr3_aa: CASSESLIDIGYTF
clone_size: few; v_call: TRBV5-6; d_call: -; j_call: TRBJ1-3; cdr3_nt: TGTGCCAGCAGCTTTTATATGAGCTCTGGAAACACCATATATTTT; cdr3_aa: CASSFYMSSGNTIYF
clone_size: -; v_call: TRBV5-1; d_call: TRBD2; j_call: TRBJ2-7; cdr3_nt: TGCGCCAGCAGCGGGGCGACTAGCGGGAGCCAGGGAACGGTGCAGTACTTC; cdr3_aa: CASSGATSGSQGTVQYF
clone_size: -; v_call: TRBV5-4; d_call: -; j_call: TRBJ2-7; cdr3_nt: TGTGCCAGCAGCCTTCGGACTAACGAGCAGTACTTC; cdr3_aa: CASSLRTNEQYF